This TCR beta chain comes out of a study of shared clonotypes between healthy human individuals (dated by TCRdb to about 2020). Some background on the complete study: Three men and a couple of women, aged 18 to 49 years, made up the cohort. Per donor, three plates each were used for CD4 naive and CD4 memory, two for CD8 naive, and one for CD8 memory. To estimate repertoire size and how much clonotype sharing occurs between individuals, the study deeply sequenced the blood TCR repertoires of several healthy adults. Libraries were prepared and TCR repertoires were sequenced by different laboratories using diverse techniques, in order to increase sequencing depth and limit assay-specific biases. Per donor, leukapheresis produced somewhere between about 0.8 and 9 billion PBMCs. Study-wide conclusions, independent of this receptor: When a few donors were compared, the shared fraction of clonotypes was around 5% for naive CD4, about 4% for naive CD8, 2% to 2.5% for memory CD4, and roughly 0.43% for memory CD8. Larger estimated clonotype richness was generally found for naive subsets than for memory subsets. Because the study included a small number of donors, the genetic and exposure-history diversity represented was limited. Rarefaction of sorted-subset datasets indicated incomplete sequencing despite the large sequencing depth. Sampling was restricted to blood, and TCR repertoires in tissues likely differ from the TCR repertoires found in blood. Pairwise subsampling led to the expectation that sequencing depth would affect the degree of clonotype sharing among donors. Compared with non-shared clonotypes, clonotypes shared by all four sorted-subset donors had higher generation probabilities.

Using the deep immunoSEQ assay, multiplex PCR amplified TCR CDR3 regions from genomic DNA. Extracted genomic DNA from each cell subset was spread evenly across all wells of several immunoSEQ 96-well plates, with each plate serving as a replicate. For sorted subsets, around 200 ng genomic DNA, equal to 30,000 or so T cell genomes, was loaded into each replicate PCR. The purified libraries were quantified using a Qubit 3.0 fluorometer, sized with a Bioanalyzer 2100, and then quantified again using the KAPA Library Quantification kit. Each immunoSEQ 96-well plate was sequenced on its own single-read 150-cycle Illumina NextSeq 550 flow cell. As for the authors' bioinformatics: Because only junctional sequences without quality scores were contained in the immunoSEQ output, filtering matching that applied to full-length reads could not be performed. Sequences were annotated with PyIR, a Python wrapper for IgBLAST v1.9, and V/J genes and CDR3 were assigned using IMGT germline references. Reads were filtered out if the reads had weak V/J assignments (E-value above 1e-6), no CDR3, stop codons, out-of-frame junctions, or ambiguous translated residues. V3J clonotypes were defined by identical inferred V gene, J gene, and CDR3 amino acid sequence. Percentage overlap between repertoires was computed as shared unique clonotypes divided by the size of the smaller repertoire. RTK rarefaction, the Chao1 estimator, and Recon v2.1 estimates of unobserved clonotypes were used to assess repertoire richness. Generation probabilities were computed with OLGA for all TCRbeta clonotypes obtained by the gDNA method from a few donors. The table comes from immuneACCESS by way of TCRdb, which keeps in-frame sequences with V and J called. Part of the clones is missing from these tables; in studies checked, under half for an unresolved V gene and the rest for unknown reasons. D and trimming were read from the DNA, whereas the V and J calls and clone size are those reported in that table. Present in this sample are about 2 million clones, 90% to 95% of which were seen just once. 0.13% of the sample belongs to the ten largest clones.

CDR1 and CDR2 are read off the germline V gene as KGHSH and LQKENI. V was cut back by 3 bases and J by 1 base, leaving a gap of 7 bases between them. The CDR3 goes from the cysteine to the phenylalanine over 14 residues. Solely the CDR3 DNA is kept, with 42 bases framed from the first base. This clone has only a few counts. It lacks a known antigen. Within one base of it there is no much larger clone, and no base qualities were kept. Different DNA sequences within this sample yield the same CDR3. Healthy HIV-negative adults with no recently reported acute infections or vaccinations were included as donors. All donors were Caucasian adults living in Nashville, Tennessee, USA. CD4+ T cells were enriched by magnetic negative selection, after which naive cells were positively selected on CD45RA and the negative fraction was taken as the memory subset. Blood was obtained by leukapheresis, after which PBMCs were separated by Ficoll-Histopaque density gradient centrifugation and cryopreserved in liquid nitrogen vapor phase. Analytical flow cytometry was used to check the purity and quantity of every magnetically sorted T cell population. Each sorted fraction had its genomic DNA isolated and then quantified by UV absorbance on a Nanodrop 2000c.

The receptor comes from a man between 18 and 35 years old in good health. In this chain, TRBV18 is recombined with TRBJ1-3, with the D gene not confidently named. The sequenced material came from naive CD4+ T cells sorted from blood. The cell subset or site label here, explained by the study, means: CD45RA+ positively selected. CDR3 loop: CASSPSGSGNTIYF. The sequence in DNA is TGTGCCAGCTCACCTTCCGGATCTGGAAACACCATATATTTT.